This TCR beta chain was profiled in a study of T cell responses to AZD1222 COVID-19 vaccine. Regarding the study as a whole: Sampled repertoires all dated from after the peak T cell response.

Only in-frame clones appear in the TCRdb table, and some are missing; sequencing was by immunoSEQ multiplex PCR. The sample lists under 150,000 clones, 90% occurring once. Doses given second, at about 4 or about 12 weeks, were pooled. With respect to this clone: The antigen is not known.

CDR1 and CDR2 from the germline V gene are LNHDA and SQIVND (reference sequence). V shed 6 bases and J shed 4 bases, with 7 bases lying between them. The CDR3 has 13 residues. This receptor was obtained from an adult who received the AZD1222 COVID-19 vaccine. J is TRBJ2-6 and V is TRBV19, with D perhaps being TRBD1 or TRBD2 (5 bases each). The sequenced sample was peripheral blood, obtained 28 days after the second AZD1222 dose. CDR3 coding DNA: TGTGCCAGTAGAGGGGACGGGGCCAACGTCCTGACTTTC. Its protein is CASRGDGANVLTF.